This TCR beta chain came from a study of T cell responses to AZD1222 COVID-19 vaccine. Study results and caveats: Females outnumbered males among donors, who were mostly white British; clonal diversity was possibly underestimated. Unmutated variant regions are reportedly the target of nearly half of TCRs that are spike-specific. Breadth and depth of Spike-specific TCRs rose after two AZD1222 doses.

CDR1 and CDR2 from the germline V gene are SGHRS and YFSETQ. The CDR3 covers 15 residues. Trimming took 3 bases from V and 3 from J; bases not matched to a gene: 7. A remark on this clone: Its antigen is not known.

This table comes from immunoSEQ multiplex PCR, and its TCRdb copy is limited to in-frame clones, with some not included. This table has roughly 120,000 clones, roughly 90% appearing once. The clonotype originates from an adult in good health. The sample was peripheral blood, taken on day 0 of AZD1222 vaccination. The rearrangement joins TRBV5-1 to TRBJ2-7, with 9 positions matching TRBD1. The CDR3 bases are TGCGCCAGCAGCTCCGACGCGGGACAGGGCTACGAGCAGTACTTC. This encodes CASSSDAGQGYEQYF. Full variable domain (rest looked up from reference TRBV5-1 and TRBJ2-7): KAGVTQTPRYLIKTRGQQVTLSCSPISGHRSVSWYQQTPGQGLQFLFEYFSETQRNKGNFPGRFSGRQFSNSRSEMNVSTLELGDSALYLCASSSDAGQGYEQYFGPGTRLTVT.